This T cell receptor (beta chain) stems from a study of neurological immune-mediated disorders. This clonotype has a count of ten or more. Germline trimming cut 6 bases from V and 2 bases from J; bases unmatched to any gene: 3. This CDR3 has 13 residues. From germline, CDR1 is MNHNY and CDR2 SVGAGI (reference sequence). TCRdb itself ran the 5' RACE reads through MiXCR, one entry per CDR3 protein. The sample shows 39,000 or so distinct CDR3 sequences, about 4.4% of them seen only once. There were approximately 900,000 CD4+ or CD8+ T cells used in the sorted libraries. This clonotype was sampled from a man between 18 and 29 years old in good health. Sequenced input: CD4+ T cells from blood. The V gene is TRBV6-6, the J gene TRBJ1-2, with 7 bases lining up with TRBD1. The CDR3 sequence is CASREGANYGYTF. CDR3 bases: TGTGCCAGCAGGGAGGGGGCGAACTATGGCTACACCTTC.